What follows are 20 T cell receptor beta chains derived from one specimen sequenced in a study of graft-versus-host responses after intestinal transplantation. What these receptors recognize is not known. Repertoires were generated with immunoSEQ multiplex PCR, while TCRdb's copy carries only in-frame clones and drops some. The table records about 94,000 clones, roughly nine tenths of them present only once. The sample in question was unstimulated CD8+ T cells sorted from spleen or lymph node cells, obtained before intestinal transplant. These receptors originate from a human donor who received an intestinal transplant.

J is TRBJ2-1 and V is TRBV9, with 8 bases matching TRBD1. V gave up 3 bases and J gave up 4 bases; unmatched junction bases: 9. There are 16 residues in the CDR3. Germline V lookup: CDR1 SGDLS, CDR2 YYNGEE. The DNA for the CDR3 is TGTGCCAGCAGCGATCCGCCGGGACAGGAATACAATGAGCAGTTCTTC. This codes for CASSDPPGQEYNEQFF.

For this clone: Compared with germline, one end of the junction differs, possibly owing to a read error. The V call is TRBV4-3, the J call TRBJ2-1; 9 bases map to TRBD2. The CDR3 loop spans 18 amino acids. Looked up from germline, CDR1 is LGHNA and CDR2 is YSLEER. CDR3 sequence (DNA): TGCGCCGGCAGCCAAGAACGGATTAGCGGGGGTTACAACAATGAGCAGTTCTTC. Amino acids: CAGSQERISGGYNNEQFF.

This chain links TRBV19 with TRBJ2-5, with TRBD1 identical over 7 bases. The J call is doubtful: the DNA matches TRBJ2-7 better. CDR3 size: 15 residues. CDR1 and CDR2 (germline): LNHDA, SQIVND (reference sequence). The CDR3 DNA reads as TGTGCCAGTAGTTTAGGACAGGAGTTCTCCTACGAGCAGTACTTC. Protein: CASSLGQEFSYEQYF.

The gene calls are TRBV7-6 and TRBJ1-6; possible D gene TRBD1, 5 bases. Per germline, CDR1 SGHVS and CDR2 FNYEAQ. The CDR3 runs 15 residues. V shed 4 bases and J shed 2 bases, with 9 bases lying between them. Here the CDR3 DNA reads TGTGCCAGCAGCTGGGGGGAACCCTATAATTCACCCCTCCACTTT. This encodes CASSWGEPYNSPLHF. The variable domain in full, with the rest retrieved from reference TRBV7-6 and TRBJ1-6, is GAGVSQSPRYKVTKRGQDVALRCDPISGHVSLYWYRQALGQGPEFLTYFNYEAQQDKSGLPNDRFSAERPEGSISTLTIQRTEQRDSAMYRCASSWGEPYNSPLHFGNGTRLTVT.

The CDR3 sequence is CSARWGVWQFF. The DNA for the CDR3 is TGCAGTGCTAGATGGGGGGTCTGGCAGTTCTTC. The rearrangement links TRBV20-1 to TRBJ2-1; D is perhaps TRBD2 (6 bases). V was cut by 2 bases and J by 12 bases, with 11 bases left in between. This CDR3 contains 11 residues. Per the germline V gene, CDR1 is DFQATT and CDR2 is SNEGSKA (reference sequence).

The count of this clone is one. The rearrangement joins TRBV9 to TRBJ1-5; D unclear. Germline lookup yields CDR1 SGDLS and CDR2 YYNGEE. This CDR3 spans 13 amino acids. The V end was cut by 1 base, the J end by 5 bases, with 7 bases between. In DNA form, the CDR3 reads TGTGCCAGCAGCGTAAGGAGGGATCAGCCCCAGCATTTT. Amino acid sequence: CASSVRRDQPQHF. The full variable domain, completed using reference TRBV9 and TRBJ1-5, is DSGVTQTPKHLITATGQRVTLRCSPRSGDLSVYWYQQSLDQGLQFLIQYYNGEERAKGNILERFSAQQFPDLHSELNLSSLELGDSALYFCASSVRRDQPQHFGDGTRLSIL.

This chain links TRBV5-1 with TRBJ2-5; TRBD1 agrees at 8 bases. The CDR3 has 17 amino acids. CDR1 is SGHRS, CDR2 YFSETQ, per germline. J gave up 4 bases and V 4 bases, and 15 bases lay outside the gene matches. The CDR3 DNA follows: TGCGCCAGCAGCCCCCGGGGGTCAGGGGGCCGGGGAGAGACCCAGTACTTC. Amino acid sequence: CASSPRGSGGRGETQYF. Variable domain in full (rest from reference TRBV5-1 and TRBJ2-5): KAGVTQTPRYLIKTRGQQVTLSCSPISGHRSVSWYQQTPGQGLQFLFEYFSETQRNKGNFPGRFSGRQFSNSRSEMNVSTLELGDSALYLCASSPRGSGGRGETQYFGPGTRLLVL.

CDR3 in amino acids: CASSLRGSTYEQYF. DNA of the CDR3: TGTGCCAGCAGTCTCAGGGGCTCCACCTACGAGCAGTACTTC. The chain is built from TRBV6-1 and TRBJ2-7; D may be TRBD1 (6 bases). Germline V gene sequence: CDR1 MNHNS, CDR2 SASEGT. The CDR3 contains 14 residues. V was shortened by 5 bases and J by 2 bases, with 13 bases between the two germline ends.

The chain recombines TRBV27 with TRBJ1-2; no definite D call. CDR3 length: 15 amino acids. Per the germline V gene, CDR1 is MNHEY and CDR2 is SMNVEV (reference sequence). The V end was cut by 6 bases, the J end by 2 bases, with 16 bases between. CDR3 sequence: CASSPRQHTNYGYTF. The CDR3 DNA follows: TGTGCCAGCAGCCCTCGACAACATACCAACTATGGCTACACCTTC.

This sequence joins TRBV4-2 and TRBJ2-1, with D perhaps matching TRBD2 (6 bases). The germline V gene encodes CDR1 LGHNA and CDR2 YNFKEQ. The germline V and J ends were trimmed by 0 bases and 0 bases, with 12 bases remaining between them. This CDR3 has 17 amino acids. The DNA for the CDR3 is TGTGCCAGCAGCCAAGATCTGGCGGGGAGCTCCTACAATGAGCAGTTCTTC. Amino acid sequence: CASSQDLAGSSYNEQFF.

The CDR3 DNA is TGTGCCAGCAGTCTAGCGCCGAGCTCCTACGAGCAGTACTTC. This translates into CASSLAPSSYEQYF. This chain links TRBV27 with TRBJ2-7; D perhaps matches TRBD2 (6 bases). The V and J ends lost 5 bases and 0 bases respectively, with 11 bases between them. Per the germline V gene, CDR1 is MNHEY and CDR2 is SMNVEV (reference sequence). The CDR3 extends over 14 amino acids.

The rearrangement uses TRBV12-5 and TRBJ2-1, with 8 bases that match TRBD2. Germline V gives CDR1 LGHNT, CDR2 FRNRAP. Losses at the gene ends were 0 bases for V and 4 bases for J; bases not matched to a gene: 5. There are 16 residues in the CDR3. The DNA of the CDR3 is TGTGCTAGTGGTTTGGTCGGTAGCGGGATTTACAATGAGCAGTTCTTC. This gives the protein CASGLVGSGIYNEQFF.

The V gene is TRBV4-2, the J gene TRBJ2-5; D is possibly TRBD2 (6 bases). CDR1 is LGHNA and CDR2 is YNFKEQ in the germline V gene. The germline V and J ends were trimmed by 1 base and 5 bases, with 26 bases remaining between them. The CDR3 sequence is 19 residues long. This CDR3 reads CASSQVQGKGGIRGETQYF. The CDR3 nucleotides read TGTGCCAGCAGCCAAGTGCAGGGAAAGGGCGGGATCCGCGGTGAGACCCAGTACTTC.

The chain recombines TRBV14 with TRBJ2-5; no reliable D call. The CDR3 has 16 residues. Looked up from germline, CDR1 is SGHDN and CDR2 is FVKESK. Trimming cost V 1 base and J 1 base, with 13 bases left between them. The CDR3 sequence is CASSQGVGSSQETQYF. The CDR3 coding sequence is TGTGCCAGCAGCCAAGGTGTGGGCAGTAGCCAAGAGACCCAGTACTTC. The complete variable domain, with remaining parts taken from reference TRBV14 and TRBJ2-5, reads EAGVTQFPSHSVIEKGQTVTLRCDPISGHDNLYWYRRVMGKEIKFLLHFVKESKQDESGMPNNRFLAERTGGTYSTLKVQPAELEDSGVYFCASSQGVGSSQETQYFGPGTRLLVL.

The genes are TRBV4-2 and TRBJ2-1; 11 positions agree with TRBD2. Germline CDR1 and CDR2: LGHNA and YNFKEQ. V trimming: 3 bases; J trimming: 8 bases; junction bases outside the gene matches: 6. This CDR3 comprises 15 residues. The CDR3 bases are TGTGCCAGCAGCCAGGGGACTAGCGGTTCTTATGAGCAGTTCTTC. Translation: CASSQGTSGSYEQFF.

J is TRBJ2-7 and V is TRBV7-9; possible D gene TRBD2, 5 bases. The CDR3 spans 18 residues. V dropped 2 bases and J dropped 3 bases, with 23 bases sitting between them. The germline CDR1 and CDR2 sequences are SEHNR and FQNEAQ (reference sequence). The CDR3, as DNA: TGTGCCAGCAGCTTACGTGGGCCAGGAGGATCCAGGTTCTACGAGCAGTACTTC. Translated: CASSLRGPGGSRFYEQYF.

The chain carries TRBV15 and TRBJ2-5; 7 nucleotides align to TRBD1. CDR1 is LNHNV and CDR2 is YYDKDF in the germline V gene (reference sequence). Trimming at V came to 3 bases and at J to 8 bases, leaving 6 bases not matched to a gene. The CDR3 loop spans 13 amino acids. CDR3 sequence reads: CATSSLTGITQYF. The CDR3 DNA follows: TGTGCCACCAGCAGCCTGACAGGGATTACCCAGTACTTC.

This rearrangement joins TRBV19 to TRBJ2-1; 9 nucleotides match TRBD2. Germline CDR1 LNHDA, CDR2 SQIVND (reference sequence). The CDR3 has 17 residues. The J segment lost 2 bases and the V segment lost 3 bases, leaving 8 bases of the junction unmatched. CDR3 residues: CASSMSLTSGAYNEQFF. The CDR3 bases are TGTGCCAGTAGTATGAGTTTGACTAGCGGAGCCTACAATGAGCAGTTCTTC.

Only a few counts were recorded for this clone. The chain joins TRBV6-6 to TRBJ2-7, with 10 bases identical to TRBD2. The CDR3 loop spans 16 amino acids. Germline CDR1 and CDR2: MNHNY and SVGAGI (reference sequence). V lost 1 base and J lost 3; bases outside the gene matches: 6. CDR3 protein: CASSYWLAGANYEQYF. CDR3 DNA sequence: TGTGCCAGCAGTTACTGGCTAGCGGGAGCAAACTACGAGCAGTACTTC.

DNA for the CDR3: TGTGCCAGCAGCCCGAAAGCGGGGGGGCCCCTCAATGAGCAGTTCTTC. Translating it yields CASSPKAGGPLNEQFF. This rearrangement joins TRBV7-9 to TRBJ2-1; 10 bases are a match to TRBD2. The length of the CDR3 is 16 residues. From germline, CDR1 is SEHNR and CDR2 FQNEAQ (reference sequence). V lost 5 bases and J lost 6; bases outside the gene matches: 10.